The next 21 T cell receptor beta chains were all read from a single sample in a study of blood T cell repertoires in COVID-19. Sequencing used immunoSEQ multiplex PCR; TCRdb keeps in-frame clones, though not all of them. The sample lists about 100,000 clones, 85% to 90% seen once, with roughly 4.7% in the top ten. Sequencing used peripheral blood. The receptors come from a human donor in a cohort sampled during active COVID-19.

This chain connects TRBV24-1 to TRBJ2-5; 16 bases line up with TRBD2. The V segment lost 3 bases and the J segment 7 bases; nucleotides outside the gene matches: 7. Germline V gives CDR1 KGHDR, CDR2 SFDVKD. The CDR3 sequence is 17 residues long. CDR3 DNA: TGTGCCACCAGTGATCGGGGACTAGCGGGAGGGCCACGGACCCAGTACTTC. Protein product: CATSDRGLAGGPRTQYF.

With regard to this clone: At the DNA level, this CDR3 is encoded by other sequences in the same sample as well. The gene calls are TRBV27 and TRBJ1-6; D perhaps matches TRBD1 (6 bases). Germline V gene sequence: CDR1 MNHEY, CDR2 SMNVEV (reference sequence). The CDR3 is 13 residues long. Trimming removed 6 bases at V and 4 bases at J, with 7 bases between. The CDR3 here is CASRGAYNSPLHF. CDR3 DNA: TGTGCCAGCAGGGGGGCGTATAATTCACCCCTCCACTTT.

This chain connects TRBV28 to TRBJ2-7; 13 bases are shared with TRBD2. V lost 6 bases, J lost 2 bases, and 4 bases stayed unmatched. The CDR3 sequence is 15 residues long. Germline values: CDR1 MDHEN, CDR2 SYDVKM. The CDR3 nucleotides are TGTGCCAGCAGCCGGACTAGCGGGAGTCCCTACGAGCAGTACTTC. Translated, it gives CASSRTSGSPYEQYF.

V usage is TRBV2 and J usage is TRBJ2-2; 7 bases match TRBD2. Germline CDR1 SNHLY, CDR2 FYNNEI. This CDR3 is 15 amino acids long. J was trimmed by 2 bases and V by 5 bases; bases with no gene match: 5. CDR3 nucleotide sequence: TGTGCCAGCAGTTGGGGGGGACTTAACACCGGGGAGCTGTTTTTT. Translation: CASSWGGLNTGELFF.

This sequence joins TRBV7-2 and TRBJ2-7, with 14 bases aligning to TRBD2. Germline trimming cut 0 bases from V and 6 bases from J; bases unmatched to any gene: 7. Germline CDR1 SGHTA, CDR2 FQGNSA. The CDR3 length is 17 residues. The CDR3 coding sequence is TGTGCCAGCAGCTTAGCCCCCATTGGGACTAGCGGGGGCGAGCAGTACTTC. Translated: CASSLAPIGTSGGEQYF.

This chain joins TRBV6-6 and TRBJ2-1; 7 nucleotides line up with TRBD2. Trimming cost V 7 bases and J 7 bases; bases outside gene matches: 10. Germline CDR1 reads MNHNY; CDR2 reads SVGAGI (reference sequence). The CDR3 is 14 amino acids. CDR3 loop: CASTPRRERNEQFF. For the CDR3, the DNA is TGTGCCAGCACCCCGAGGCGGGAGAGAAATGAGCAGTTCTTC.

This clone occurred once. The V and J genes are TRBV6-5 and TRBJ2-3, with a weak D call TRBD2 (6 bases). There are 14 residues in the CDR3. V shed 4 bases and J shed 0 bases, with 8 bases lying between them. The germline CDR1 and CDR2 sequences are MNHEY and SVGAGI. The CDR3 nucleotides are TGTGCCAGCAGTTTGACTAGAAGCACAGATACGCAGTATTTT. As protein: CASSLTRSTDTQYF.

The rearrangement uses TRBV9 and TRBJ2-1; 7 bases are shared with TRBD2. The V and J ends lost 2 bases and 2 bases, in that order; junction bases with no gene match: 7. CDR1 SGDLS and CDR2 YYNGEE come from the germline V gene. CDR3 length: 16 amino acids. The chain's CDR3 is CASSVLAENPYNEQFF. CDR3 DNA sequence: TGTGCCAGCAGCGTGCTAGCGGAGAACCCCTACAATGAGCAGTTCTTC.

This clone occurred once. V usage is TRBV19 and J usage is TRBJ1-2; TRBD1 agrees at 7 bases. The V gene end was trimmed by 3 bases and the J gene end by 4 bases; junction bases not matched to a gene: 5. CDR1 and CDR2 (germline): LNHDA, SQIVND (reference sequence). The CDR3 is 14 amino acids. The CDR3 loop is CASSMWTGSYGYTF. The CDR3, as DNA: TGTGCCAGTAGTATGTGGACAGGATCCTATGGCTACACCTTC.

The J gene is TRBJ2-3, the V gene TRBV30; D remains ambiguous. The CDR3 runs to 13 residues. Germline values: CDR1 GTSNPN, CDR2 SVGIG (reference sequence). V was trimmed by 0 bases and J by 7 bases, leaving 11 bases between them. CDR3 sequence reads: CAWSVLSTNTQYF. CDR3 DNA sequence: TGTGCCTGGAGTGTACTTTCGACAAATACGCAGTATTTT.

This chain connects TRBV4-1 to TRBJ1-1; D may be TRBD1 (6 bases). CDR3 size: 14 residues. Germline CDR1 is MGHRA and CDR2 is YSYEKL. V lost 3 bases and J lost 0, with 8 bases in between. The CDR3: CASSHGDMNTEAFF. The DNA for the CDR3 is TGCGCCAGCAGCCATGGGGACATGAACACTGAAGCTTTCTTT.

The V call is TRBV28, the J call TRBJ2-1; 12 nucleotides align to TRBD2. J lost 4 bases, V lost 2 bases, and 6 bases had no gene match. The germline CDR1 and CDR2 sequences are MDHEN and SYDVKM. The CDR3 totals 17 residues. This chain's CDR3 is CASSLHQGTSGYNEQFF. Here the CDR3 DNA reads TGTGCCAGCAGTTTACATCAGGGGACTAGCGGGTACAATGAGCAGTTCTTC.

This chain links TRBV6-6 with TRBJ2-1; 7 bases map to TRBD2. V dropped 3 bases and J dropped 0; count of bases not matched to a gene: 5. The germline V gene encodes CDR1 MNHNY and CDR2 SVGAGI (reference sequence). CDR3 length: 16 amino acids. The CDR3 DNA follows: TGTGCCAGCAGTTATGTCGGGGGGATCTCCTACAATGAGCAGTTCTTC. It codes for CASSYVGGISYNEQFF.

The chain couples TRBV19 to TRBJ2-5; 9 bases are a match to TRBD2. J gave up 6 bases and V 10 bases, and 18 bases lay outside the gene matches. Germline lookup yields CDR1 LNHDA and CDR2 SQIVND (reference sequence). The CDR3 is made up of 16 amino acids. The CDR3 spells CATTGVASGILQTQYF. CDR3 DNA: TGTGCCACCACCGGGGTGGCTAGCGGGATCTTACAGACCCAGTACTTC.

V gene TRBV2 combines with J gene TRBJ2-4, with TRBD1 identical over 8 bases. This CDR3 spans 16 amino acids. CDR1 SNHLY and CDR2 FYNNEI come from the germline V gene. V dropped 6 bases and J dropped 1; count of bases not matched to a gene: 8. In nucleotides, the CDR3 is TGTGCCAGCAGAGTGACAGGGGCGGCGGCCAAAAACATTCAGTACTTC. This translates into CASRVTGAAAKNIQYF.

This CDR3 is CASSLPASADEQFF. CDR3 nucleotide sequence: TGTGCCAGCAGTCTCCCCGCTAGCGCTGATGAGCAGTTCTTC. This chain links TRBV6-5 with TRBJ2-1; D might be TRBD2 (6 bases). The V and J ends lost 5 bases and 8 bases respectively, with 16 bases between them. Germline values: CDR1 MNHEY, CDR2 SVGAGI. The CDR3 covers 14 residues.

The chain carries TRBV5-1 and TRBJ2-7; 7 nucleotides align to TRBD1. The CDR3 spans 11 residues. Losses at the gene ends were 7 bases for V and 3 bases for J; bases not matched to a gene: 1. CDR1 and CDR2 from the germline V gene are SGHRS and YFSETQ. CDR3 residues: CASGTDYEQYF. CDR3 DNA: TGCGCCAGCGGGACAGACTACGAGCAGTACTTC.

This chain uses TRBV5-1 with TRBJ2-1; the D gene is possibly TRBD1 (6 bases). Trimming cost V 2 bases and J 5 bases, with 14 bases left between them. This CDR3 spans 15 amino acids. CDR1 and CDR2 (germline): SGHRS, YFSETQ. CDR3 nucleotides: TGCGCCAGCAGCTTATCCGGGACACGGAACAATGAGCAGTTCTTC. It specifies CASSLSGTRNNEQFF.

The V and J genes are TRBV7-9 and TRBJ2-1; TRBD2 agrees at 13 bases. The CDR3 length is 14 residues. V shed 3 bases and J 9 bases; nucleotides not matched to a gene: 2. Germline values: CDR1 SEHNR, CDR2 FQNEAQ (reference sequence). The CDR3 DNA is TGTGCCAGCAGCTTTGGACTAGCGGGAGTTGAGCAGTTCTTC. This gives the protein CASSFGLAGVEQFF.

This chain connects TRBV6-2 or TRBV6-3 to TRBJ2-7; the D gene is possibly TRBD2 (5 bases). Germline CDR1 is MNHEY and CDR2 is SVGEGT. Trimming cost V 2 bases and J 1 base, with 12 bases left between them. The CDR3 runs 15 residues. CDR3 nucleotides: TGTGCCAGCAGTTACGTCAGAGGGATATCCTACGAGCAGTACTTC. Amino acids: CASSYVRGISYEQYF.

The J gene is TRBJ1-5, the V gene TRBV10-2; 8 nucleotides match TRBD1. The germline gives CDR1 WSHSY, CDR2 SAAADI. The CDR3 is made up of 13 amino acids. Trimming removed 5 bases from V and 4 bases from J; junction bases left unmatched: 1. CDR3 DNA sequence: TGCGCCAGCAGTAACAGGGGGAATCAGCCCCAGCATTTT. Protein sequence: CASSNRGNQPQHF.